This T cell receptor (beta chain) originates from a study of T cells in Graves' hyperthyroidism and ophthalmopathy. Study-wide results and limits: From stable hyperthyroidism, ophthalmopathy was set apart by a 13 V-J model.

Using RNA transcripts as the source, TCR beta CDR3 regions were amplified. A first-round RT-PCR of the TCR CDR3 used the HTBI primer set. TCRdb reprocessed the multiplex PCR reads via MiXCR and lists one record per CDR3 protein. The table lists a few hundred thousand distinct CDR3 sequences, roughly 13% of them singletons. The length of the CDR3 is 13 residues. The germline CDR1 and CDR2 sequences are MDHEN and SYDVKM. Trimming at V came to 7 bases and at J to 9 bases, leaving 9 bases not matched to a gene. This clonotype came up many times. Its antigen remains unknown. Sequencing used blood. The chain combines TRBV28 with TRBJ2-7; 10 nucleotides match TRBD1. This sequence originates from a man aged 25 to 45 with Graves' hyperthyroidism that later progressed to Graves' ophthalmopathy. The CDR3 region is CASMTGGPPRQYF. DNA for the CDR3: TGTGCCAGCATGACAGGGGGCCCCCCTCGGCAGTACTTC.